Following are 20 T cell receptor beta chains from one sample sequenced in a study of blood T cell repertoires in COVID-19. The table came from immunoSEQ multiplex PCR; TCRdb's copy has only in-frame clones and leaves some out. The sample has 250,000 to 300,000 clones, approximately 91% seen once. Sequencing input: peripheral blood. Source of these receptors: a woman aged 30 to 39 with acute or convalescent COVID-19.

The V and J genes are TRBV20-1 and TRBJ2-5; perhaps TRBD2 as D (5 bases). V was cut by 3 bases and J by 4 bases, with 15 bases left in between. The CDR3 is 14 amino acids. Germline loops: CDR1 DFQATT, CDR2 SNEGSKA (reference sequence). The CDR3, as DNA: TGCAGTGCTAGTCTACTAGTGGTGGGAGAGACCCAGTACTTC. Translating it yields CSASLLVVGETQYF.

This chain joins TRBV3-1 (or the pseudogene TRBV3-2) and TRBJ2-1; 7 nucleotides line up with TRBD2. The ends lost 2 bases at V and 0 bases at J; junction bases unmatched: 13. Per germline, CDR1 LGHDT and CDR2 YNNKEL (reference sequence). The CDR3 loop spans 19 amino acids. CDR3: CASSQKWPSGGSSYNEQFF. The DNA for the CDR3 is TGTGCCAGCAGCCAAAAGTGGCCCAGTGGCGGGAGCTCCTACAATGAGCAGTTCTTC.

The rearrangement links TRBV30 to TRBJ2-7, with a weak D call TRBD2 (5 bases). Germline V lookup: CDR1 GTSNPN, CDR2 SVGIG (reference sequence). The CDR3 consists of 13 residues. V was shortened by 4 bases and J by 0 bases, with 10 bases between the two germline ends. In DNA form, the CDR3 reads TGTGCCTGGAATCGTGGGAGCTCCTACGAGCAGTACTTC. Amino acids: CAWNRGSSYEQYF.

The chain is built from TRBV2 and TRBJ1-1; 7 bases are a match to TRBD1. CDR3 size: 12 residues. Unmatched junction bases numbered 6, after V lost 10 bases and J lost 4 bases. Per the germline V gene, CDR1 is SNHLY and CDR2 is FYNNEI. The CDR3: CATKTGSTEAFF. The CDR3 DNA is TGTGCCACCAAGACAGGGAGCACTGAAGCTTTCTTT.

V gene TRBV6-2 or TRBV6-3 combines with J gene TRBJ2-6, with a weak D call TRBD2 (5 bases). The CDR3 has 15 amino acids. Germline V gives CDR1 MNHEY, CDR2 SVGEGT. V lost 6 bases and J lost 1, with 10 bases in between. CDR3 in amino acids: CASSREGSGANVLTF. The CDR3 region has the DNA TGTGCCAGCAGCCGTGAGGGTTCTGGGGCCAACGTCCTGACTTTC.

J is TRBJ2-1 and V is TRBV18, with 10 bases that match TRBD1. In germline, CDR1 is KGHSH, CDR2 LQKENI. CDR3 length: 18 residues. Trimming removed 3 bases from V and 8 bases from J; junction bases left unmatched: 16. CDR3 residues: CASSPPGTGERQNYEQFF. The CDR3 DNA reads as TGTGCCAGCTCACCTCCCGGGACAGGGGAGCGCCAGAACTATGAGCAGTTCTTC.

The chain uses TRBV19 and TRBJ2-1, with D possibly matching TRBD2 (6 bases). CDR3 size: 14 residues. Trimming shortened V by 5 bases and J by 2 bases, and 10 bases separated the two germline ends. Looked up from germline, CDR1 is LNHDA and CDR2 is SQIVND (reference sequence). The CDR3 reads CASSWGETYNEQFF. As DNA, the CDR3 is TGTGCCAGTAGTTGGGGGGAGACCTACAATGAGCAGTTCTTC.

The rearrangement links TRBV10-3 to TRBJ2-7; perhaps TRBD1 as D (6 bases). The V end was cut by 3 bases, the J end by 6 bases, with 9 bases between. This CDR3 is 12 amino acids long. Germline V gene lookup returns CDR1 ENHRY and CDR2 SYGVKD. CDR3: CAISETGFEQYF. In nucleotides, the CDR3 is TGTGCCATCAGTGAAACAGGGTTCGAGCAGTACTTC.

This chain links TRBV6-2 or TRBV6-3 with TRBJ1-1; D is unresolved. This CDR3 is built from 14 residues. Trimming cost V 0 bases and J 1 base, with 6 bases left between them. The germline V gene has CDR1 MNHEY and CDR2 SVGEGT. CDR3 nucleotides: TGTGCCAGCAGTTACTCCCGGAGGAACACTGAAGCTTTCTTT. Protein sequence: CASSYSRRNTEAFF.

With respect to this clone: The sample carries other DNA sequences with the same CDR3. V is TRBV11-3 and J is TRBJ2-3, with 11 bases fitting TRBD2. Trimming at V came to 5 bases and at J to 2 bases, leaving 6 bases not matched to a gene. There are 16 residues in the CDR3. CDR1 and CDR2 from the germline V gene are SGHNT and YENEEA. In DNA, the CDR3 is TGTGCCAGCAGCCCTGGGACTAGCGGAAACACAGATACGCAGTATTTT. Encoded protein: CASSPGTSGNTDTQYF.

This rearrangement joins TRBV19 to TRBJ2-1; 8 nucleotides line up with TRBD2. The CDR3 length is 16 residues. Per germline, CDR1 LNHDA and CDR2 SQIVND (reference sequence). With 6 bases clipped from V and 4 bases from J, the junction kept 11 bases outside the gene matches. CDR3 region: CASSKTSGPPYNEQFF. DNA of the CDR3: TGTGCCAGTAGCAAAACTAGCGGCCCTCCATACAATGAGCAGTTCTTC.

The chain links TRBV7-8 to TRBJ1-3; TRBD1 agrees at 8 bases. CDR3 length: 14 amino acids. The V gene's germline CDR1 is SGHVS and CDR2 FQNEAQ. V gave up 10 bases and J gave up 6 bases; unmatched junction bases: 11. The CDR3 coding sequence is TGTGCCACCATCCAAGGACAGGGAGTAAACACCATATATTTT. It is translated as CATIQGQGVNTIYF.

The chain joins TRBV27 to TRBJ1-2; 9 nucleotides align to TRBD1. V was clipped by 3 bases and J by 2 bases; unmatched bases: 10. This CDR3 comprises 17 residues. Germline-derived CDR1 and CDR2 are MNHEY and SMNVEV (reference sequence). The DNA of the CDR3 is TGTGCCAGCAGTTTCAGGACAGGGGCCACACAGAACTATGGCTACACCTTC. The encoded protein is CASSFRTGATQNYGYTF.

The chain is built from TRBV19 and TRBJ1-2, with a possible D match to TRBD1 (5 bases). Germline V gene data show CDR1 as LNHDA and CDR2 as SQIVND (reference sequence). The CDR3 has 10 residues. For the CDR3, the DNA is TGTGCGACGGGGGATCAGGGCTACACCTTC. Translated: CATGDQGYTF.

The chain uses TRBV24-1 and TRBJ2-7; 9 bases align to TRBD2. The CDR3 runs to 18 residues. Trimming at V came to 1 base and at J to 1 base, leaving 10 bases not matched to a gene. Germline CDR1 and CDR2: KGHDR and SFDVKD. In nucleotides, the CDR3 is TGTGCCACCAGTGATTTCGGGAGTAGCGGGAGCCATTCCTACGAGCAGTACTTC. Protein: CATSDFGSSGSHSYEQYF.

CDR3 nucleotide sequence: TGTGCCAGCAGTTTTAATACAGGGGGTCCGGGACGATTCACAGATACGCAGTATTTT. This gives the protein CASSFNTGGPGRFTDTQYF. V is TRBV13 and J is TRBJ2-3; 8 bases map to TRBD1. Losses at the gene ends were 6 bases for V and 2 bases for J; bases not matched to a gene: 19. Per germline, CDR1 PRHDT and CDR2 FYEKMQ (reference sequence). CDR3 length equals 19 residues.

This clone was counted between two and nine times. The rearrangement links TRBV4-2 to TRBJ2-7, with D tentatively TRBD2 (6 bases). Between the trimmed V and J ends, which lost 0 bases and 4 bases, there was a span of 13 bases. Germline V gene sequence: CDR1 LGHNA, CDR2 YNFKEQ. This CDR3 is built from 15 residues. The CDR3 DNA reads as TGTGCCAGCAGCCAAGAAGCCGGAGGGTCTTACGAGCAGTACTTC. Translated, it gives CASSQEAGGSYEQYF.

This chain connects TRBV9 to TRBJ1-2; 9 nucleotides match TRBD1. Trimming took 4 bases from V and 5 from J; bases not matched to a gene: 6. This CDR3 contains 14 residues. Germline V lookup: CDR1 SGDLS, CDR2 YYNGEE. The CDR3 region is CASSLHRGQYGYTF. For the CDR3, the DNA is TGTGCCAGCAGCTTACACAGGGGGCAGTATGGCTACACCTTC.

V is TRBV5-6 and J is TRBJ2-7; 9 positions match TRBD1. Trimming took 3 bases from V and 1 from J; bases not matched to a gene: 5. From germline, CDR1 is SGHDT and CDR2 YYEEEE. CDR3 length equals 15 residues. The CDR3 bases are TGTGCCAGCAGCTATCTAGGGACAGGGTCCTACGAGCAGTACTTC. Encoded protein: CASSYLGTGSYEQYF.

The chain has TRBV30 and TRBJ1-6; D is unresolved. The CDR3 consists of 12 residues. The germline gives CDR1 GTSNPN, CDR2 SVGIG (reference sequence). Between the trimmed V and J ends, which lost 4 bases and 9 bases, there was a span of 10 bases. CDR3 region: CAWTGGGSPLHF. The CDR3 DNA sequence: TGTGCCTGGACCGGCGGAGGTTCACCCCTCCACTTT.